The T cell receptor (beta chain) under discussion was sequenced for a study of shared clonotypes between healthy human individuals. This CDR3 region has 15 residues. As processed by the authors: Junction-only immunoSEQ sequences carried no quality scores, so filtering differed. Produced via immunoSEQ multiplex PCR; TCRdb's table is partial and in-frame only. V and J calls and clone size come straight from that table; D and trimming were deduced from the DNA. This table holds some 1.1 million clones, approximately 77% found once. The sample holds a few counts of this clone. Antigen: not known. Study-wide points: The sharing of about 5% of naive CD4 clonotypes was seen across a handful of donors.

The V and J genes are TRBV21-1 and TRBJ2-7; the D call in the table, TRBD1, was not verified against the DNA. TRBV21-1 is a known pseudogene. Sequencing input: memory CD4+ T cells from PBMCs. Subset specified: CD45RA-negative fraction. The clonotype was recovered from a man between 18 and 35 years old in good health. Some clones in this sample may be carry-over from other donors' samples. CDR3 DNA sequence: TGTGCCAGCAGCGAAGGGGGACAGGGGGCCGACGAGCAGTACTTC. Translated: CASSEGGQGADEQYF.